These T cell receptor beta chains were read from a single sample in a study of blood T cell repertoires in COVID-19. Some clones are missing from TCRdb's copy, which holds only in-frame ones; the method was immunoSEQ multiplex PCR. This table has around 270,000 clones, approximately 90% appearing once. The specimen sequenced was peripheral blood. Every receptor here comes from a man aged 60 to 75 who had recovered from COVID-19. Each CDR3 is given with its conserved first and last residue. A D gene is named only where the DNA matches it firmly. A clone size is listed for some rows: how often the clone was seen (once, few, many), or a class if it is expanded.

size	J	D	V	DNA	CDR3
few	TRBJ1-6	-	TRBV13	TGTGCCAGCAGCCCGCCAGGGATTAATTCACCCCTCCACTTT	CASSPPGINSPLHF
-	TRBJ2-2	-	TRBV9	TGTGCCAGCAGCGTAGCCAGCTCAGGAACCGGGGAGCTGTTTTTT	CASSVASSGTGELFF
-	TRBJ1-3	-	TRBV24-1	TGTGCCACCAGTGATTTGTCAGGGGGAAACACCATATATTTT	CATSDLSGGNTIYF
-	TRBJ2-5	-	TRBV10-3	TGTGCCATCAGTGATGGAGGGAGGAAATCCCAAGGAAAGACCCAGTACTTC	CAISDGGRKSQGKTQYF
once	TRBJ1-1	-	TRBV6-5	TGTGCCAGCCCCCGGGGGAGGGACACTGAAGCTTTCTTT	CASPRGRDTEAFF
-	TRBJ1-6	-	TRBV5-8	TGTGCCAGCAGCTTGTTGCGGATTGTCTATAATTCACCCCTCCACTTT	CASSLLRIVYNSPLHF
-	TRBJ1-1	-	TRBV5-1	TGCGCCAGCAGCACCATTGACAGCACCACTGAAGCTTTCTTT	CASSTIDSTTEAFF
few	TRBJ1-1	TRBD1	TRBV7-9	TGTGCCAGCAGCGTACGGGGACAGGGAAGCACTGAAGCTTTCTTT	CASSVRGQGSTEAFF
few	TRBJ1-2	TRBD1	TRBV30	TGTGCCTACCTTCTGCCGGGACAGGGGAACTATGGCTACACCTTC	CAYLLPGQGNYGYTF
-	TRBJ1-2	-	TRBV4-2	TGTGCCAGCAGCCAAGTTGGGCCTCCCTATGGCTACACCTTC	CASSQVGPPYGYTF
once	TRBJ2-2	-	TRBV6-2/TRBV6-3	TGTGCCAGCGGTTTGCACAGGGCGGCCGGGGAGCTGTTTTTT	CASGLHRAAGELFF
-	TRBJ1-2	TRBD1	TRBV7-3	TGTGCCAGCAGCTTAACAGGGGGCGGCTATGGCTACACCTTC	CASSLTGGGYGYTF
-	TRBJ1-2	-	TRBV12-3/TRBV12-4	TGTGCCAGCAGTTCACCCGGACAGCGCTACACCTTC	CASSSPGQRYTF
-	TRBJ2-5	-	TRBV5-1	TGCGCCAGCAGCTTGGCATTGCAAGAGACCCAGTACTTC	CASSLALQETQYF
-	TRBJ2-3	-	TRBV6-5	TGTGCCAGCAGGTGGGCGGCTAGCTCAGATACGCAGTATTTT	CASRWAASSDTQYF
-	TRBJ2-3	TRBD2	TRBV5-4	TGTGCCAGCAGCTCTGGGGGGGGGTCGAGCACAGATACGCAGTATTTT	CASSSGGGSSTDTQYF
-	TRBJ2-1	-	TRBV19	TGTGCCAGTAGAACTAGCAGCCCCAATGAGCAGTTCTTC	CASRTSSPNEQFF
-	TRBJ1-2	TRBD1	TRBV5-6	TGTGCCAGCAGCTTGGGCGTGACAGGGGGCCTCTATGGCTACACCTTC	CASSLGVTGGLYGYTF
-	TRBJ1-2	TRBD1	TRBV18	TGTGCCAGCTCACCGGGCAGGGGGTTTGGCTACACCTTC	CASSPGRGFGYTF
once	TRBJ1-4	-	TRBV7-9	TGTGCCAGCAGCTTAGCCCGGGGGGGCATCAGTGAAAAACTGTTTTTT	CASSLARGGISEKLFF
-	TRBJ2-3	TRBD2	TRBV30	TGTGCCTGGACCACCGGACTAGCGGGAGGAGATACGCAGTATTTT	CAWTTGLAGGDTQYF
-	TRBJ2-3	-	TRBV21-1	TGTGCCAGCAGCAGGATGATGAGGGACAGGGGGGTTTCAGATACGCAGTATTTT	CASSRMMRDRGVSDTQYF
-	TRBJ1-1	-	TRBV11-1	TGTGCCAGCAGCTTAGACAGACTACAGAACACTGAAGCTTTCTTT	CASSLDRLQNTEAFF
-	TRBJ2-1	-	TRBV5-4	TGTGCCAGCAGCCGCGGGGCAGGCGATGAGCAGTTCTTC	CASSRGAGDEQFF
-	TRBJ2-4	TRBD1	TRBV3-1/TRBV3-2	TGTGCCAGCAGCCAAAGACAGGGTGGGAACATTCAGTACTTC	CASSQRQGGNIQYF
-	TRBJ2-7	-	TRBV6-5	TGTGCCAGCAGTTCCAGTTACTACGAGCAGTACTTC	CASSSSYYEQYF
-	TRBJ1-3	TRBD1	TRBV19	TGTGCCAGTAGTATTGGGCTACAGGGGATTACTGGAAACACCATATATTTT	CASSIGLQGITGNTIYF
-	TRBJ2-1	-	TRBV11-2	TGTGCCAGCAGCTTTAGCGGTTCCTACAATGAGCAGTTCTTC	CASSFSGSYNEQFF
-	TRBJ2-3	TRBD1	TRBV4-2	TGTGCCAGCAGCCAAGATTTGGGACAGGGGTTTCGCTTAGATACGCAGTATTTT	CASSQDLGQGFRLDTQYF
few	TRBJ1-2	-	TRBV7-9	TGTGCCAGCAGCTTAACCCCCCCCGCGCACGAGGGAGGCTACACCTTC	CASSLTPPAHEGGYTF
-	TRBJ2-5	TRBD1	TRBV11-2	TGTGCCAGCAGCCTTGGGACAGGATACCAAGAGACCCAGTACTTC	CASSLGTGYQETQYF
-	TRBJ2-3	TRBD1	TRBV5-1	TGCGCCAGCAGCCCGACCGACAGGGGAGATACGCAGTATTTT	CASSPTDRGDTQYF
-	TRBJ1-1	-	TRBV5-4	TGTGCCAGCAGCTTGGTTAGTGTGAACACTGAAGCTTTCTTT	CASSLVSVNTEAFF
-	TRBJ2-2	TRBD2	TRBV9	TGTGCCAGCACCTCGACTAGCGGGGAGAACACCGGGGAGCTGTTTTTT	CASTSTSGENTGELFF
-	TRBJ2-1	-	TRBV18	TGTGCCAGCTCACCCGGGACTCAAAATGAGCAGTTCTTC	CASSPGTQNEQFF
-	TRBJ2-1	TRBD1	TRBV10-3	TGTGCCATCAGAGGACAGGGGGAGACGGGCGGGAATGAGCAGTTCTTC	CAIRGQGETGGNEQFF
-	TRBJ1-2	TRBD1	TRBV18	TGTGCCAGCTCACGACAGGGGGCGGACGTCGGGGGCTACACCTTC	CASSRQGADVGGYTF
-	TRBJ2-2	TRBD2	TRBV15	TGTGCCACCAGCCCGGCTAGCGGGTCAACCGGGGAGCTGTTTTTT	CATSPASGSTGELFF
once	TRBJ1-1	-	TRBV19	TGTGCCAGTAGTAGACTGGCCGGGATAAACACTGAAGCTTTCTTT	CASSRLAGINTEAFF
-	TRBJ2-3	TRBD2	TRBV24-1	TGTGCCACCAGTGACCCGGGACTAGCGGGGGTGACAGATACGCAGTATTTT	CATSDPGLAGVTDTQYF
-	TRBJ1-6	-	TRBV11-1	TGTGCCAGCAGTCCCCGGGTTTTGGATTCACCCCTCCACTTT	CASSPRVLDSPLHF
-	TRBJ1-1	-	TRBV29-1	TGCGGAGTTACTGAAGCTTTCTTT	CGVTEAFF
-	TRBJ2-3	TRBD2	TRBV30	TGTGCCTGGAGTTTCCGGACTAGCGGGGGGCCAGGGGATACGCAGTATTTT	CAWSFRTSGGPGDTQYF
few	TRBJ2-5	TRBD2	TRBV6-6	TGTGCCAGCAGTCTCACTAACCGGCGGGGGGGCCGAGAGACCCAGTACTTC	CASSLTNRRGGRETQYF
-	TRBJ1-1	TRBD1	TRBV6-5	TGTGCCACCACCCGACAGGGAAGGACTGAAGCTTTCTTT	CATTRQGRTEAFF
-	TRBJ2-7	TRBD2	TRBV5-5	TGTGCCAGCAGCTCTGGACTAGCGGGGTACGAGCAGTACTTC	CASSSGLAGYEQYF
-	TRBJ1-1	-	TRBV13	TGTGCCAGCAGCTTAAAAGGGGGAGCTTTCTTT	CASSLKGGAFF
-	TRBJ2-7	TRBD1	TRBV15	TGTGCCACCAGCAGGGACAGGGTTAGCTCCTACGAGCAGTACTTC	CATSRDRVSSYEQYF
-	TRBJ1-4	TRBD1	TRBV2	TGTGCCAGCGCAAGGACAGGTGAAAAACTGTTTTTT	CASARTGEKLFF
-	TRBJ2-7	TRBD2	TRBV5-4	TGTGCCAGCAGACTAGCGGGGAGCTACGAGCAGTACTTC	CASRLAGSYEQYF
few	TRBJ1-2	-	TRBV5-1	TGCGCCAGCAGCTGGGAGGGGCCCTATGGCTACACCTTC	CASSWEGPYGYTF
few	TRBJ2-3	TRBD2	TRBV19	TGTGCCAGTAGTTTGCAGCGGGGGGGCACAGATACGCAGTATTTT	CASSLQRGGTDTQYF
-	TRBJ1-1	-	TRBV25-1	TGTGCCAGTGGCCTCCTCACAGGGTTCCACCTTTTCTTT	CASGLLTGFHLFF